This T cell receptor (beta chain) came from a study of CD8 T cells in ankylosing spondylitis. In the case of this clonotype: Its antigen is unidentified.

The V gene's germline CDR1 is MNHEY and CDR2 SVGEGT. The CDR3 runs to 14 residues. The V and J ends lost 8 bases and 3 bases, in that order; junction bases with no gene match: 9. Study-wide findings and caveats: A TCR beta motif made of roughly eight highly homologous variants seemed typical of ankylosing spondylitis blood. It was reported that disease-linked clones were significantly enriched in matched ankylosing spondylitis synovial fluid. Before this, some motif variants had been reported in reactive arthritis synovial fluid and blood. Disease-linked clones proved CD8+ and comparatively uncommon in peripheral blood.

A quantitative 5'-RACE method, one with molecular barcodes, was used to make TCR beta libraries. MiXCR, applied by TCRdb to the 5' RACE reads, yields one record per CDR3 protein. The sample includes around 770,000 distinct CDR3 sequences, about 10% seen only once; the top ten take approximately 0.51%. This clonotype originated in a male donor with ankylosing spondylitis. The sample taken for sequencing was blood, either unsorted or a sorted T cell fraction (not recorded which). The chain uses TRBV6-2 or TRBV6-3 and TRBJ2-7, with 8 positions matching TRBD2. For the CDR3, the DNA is TGTGCCAGCGCCTCCGGGACTAGGCTCTACGAGCAGTACTTC. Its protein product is CASASGTRLYEQYF.